The 29 T cell receptor beta chains in this list originate from one sample, sequenced in a study of cytomegalovirus exposure and HLA in healthy donors. 13 Jbeta primers and 60 Vbeta primers were used for the PCR. Using immunoSEQ multiplex PCR, the repertoire was profiled, and TCRdb retains in-frame clones only, with some absent. The top ten clones hold approximately 2.4% of a sample with roughly 180,000 clones, about four fifths of them seen once. Sequenced: PBMCs. The source of these receptors is a male donor in good health and CMV-seronegative.

This chain joins TRBV19 and TRBJ2-7, with 14 positions matching TRBD2. V lost 5 bases to trimming and J lost 1 base; unmatched junction nucleotides: 4. This CDR3 comprises 16 residues. The germline V gene encodes CDR1 LNHDA and CDR2 SQIVND (reference sequence). The CDR3 sequence: CASSSGTSGSSYEQYF. CDR3 coding DNA: TGTGCCAGTAGTTCGGGGACTAGCGGGAGTTCCTACGAGCAGTACTTC.

The chain couples TRBV27 to TRBJ2-3, with TRBD2 identical over 11 bases. The CDR3 sequence is 16 residues long. Germline CDR1 is MNHEY and CDR2 is SMNVEV (reference sequence). Trimming at V came to 5 bases and at J to 0 bases, leaving 4 bases not matched to a gene. CDR3 sequence reads: CASSRLAGTSTDTQYF. The CDR3 DNA is TGTGCCAGCAGTAGACTAGCGGGGACTAGCACAGATACGCAGTATTTT.

The chain uses TRBV27 and TRBJ1-5, with 10 bases identical to TRBD1. The length of the CDR3 is 16 residues. Per the germline V gene, CDR1 is MNHEY and CDR2 is SMNVEV (reference sequence). V lost 5 bases and J lost 6; bases outside the gene matches: 10. CDR3 in amino acids: CASSPWTGGDRQPQHF. The DNA of the CDR3 is TGTGCCAGCAGTCCCTGGACAGGGGGAGATCGTCAGCCCCAGCATTTT.

This clone is a singleton in its sample. The V call is TRBV5-4, the J call TRBJ2-3; 8 positions match TRBD2. Per the germline V gene, CDR1 is SGHNT and CDR2 is YYREEE (reference sequence). V gave up 2 bases and J gave up 6 bases; unmatched junction bases: 5. The CDR3 is 14 amino acids. CDR3 coding DNA: TGTGCCAGCAGCTTAACGGGAGGGGGGGATACGCAGTATTTT. This gives the protein CASSLTGGGDTQYF.

The chain combines TRBV18 with TRBJ2-1; possible D gene TRBD2, 5 bases. V lost 6 bases to trimming and J lost 9 bases, with 15 bases between them. The CDR3 consists of 13 residues. CDR1 and CDR2 (germline): KGHSH, LQKENI. The CDR3 nucleotides read TGTGCCAGCTCCGACACAGAGGGCAGTGAGCAGTTCTTC. This encodes CASSDTEGSEQFF.

V and J are TRBV7-9 and TRBJ1-1; D possibly corresponds to TRBD1 (6 bases). The V gene's germline CDR1 is SEHNR and CDR2 FQNEAQ (reference sequence). CDR3 length: 14 amino acids. Trimming removed 6 bases from V and 3 bases from J, with 14 bases in between. The CDR3 DNA sequence: TGTGCCAGCAGAGTGGGCAGGGGTGACACTGAAGCTTTCTTT. Its translation: CASRVGRGDTEAFF. Complete variable domain (other parts from reference TRBV7-9 and TRBJ1-1): DTGVSQNPRHKITKRGQNVTFRCDPISEHNRLYWYRQTLGQGPEFLTYFQNEAQLEKSRLLSDRFSAERPKGSFSTLEIQRTEQGDSAMYLCASRVGRGDTEAFFGQGTRLTVV.

The J gene is TRBJ2-7, the V gene TRBV27; 7 bases are a match to TRBD1. V lost 4 bases and J lost 2; bases outside the gene matches: 14. Germline-derived CDR1 and CDR2 are MNHEY and SMNVEV (reference sequence). The CDR3 runs to 17 residues. This CDR3 reads CASSSQTGQLLTYEQYF. CDR3 nucleotides: TGTGCCAGCAGTTCCCAAACGGGACAGCTTCTAACCTACGAGCAGTACTTC.

V usage is TRBV6-5 and J usage is TRBJ2-3, with D possibly TRBD1 on 6 matching bases. CDR1 MNHEY and CDR2 SVGAGI come from the germline V gene. The CDR3 extends over 14 amino acids. Trimming pared 6 bases from V and 6 bases from J, leaving 16 bases between. CDR3 protein: CASRPDRFRDTQYF. CDR3 nucleotide sequence: TGTGCCAGCAGACCCGACAGGTTTCGGGATACGCAGTATTTT.

This clone occurred once. This chain uses TRBV18 with TRBJ2-6; tentatively, D is TRBD2 (6 bases). The V end was cut by 3 bases, the J end by 1 base, with 7 bases between. The V gene's germline CDR1 is KGHSH and CDR2 LQKENI. This CDR3 is 15 amino acids long. The CDR3 is CASSPGGSGANVLTF. As DNA, the CDR3 is TGTGCCAGCTCACCGGGGGGATCTGGGGCCAACGTCCTGACTTTC. Variable domain in full (rest from reference TRBV18 and TRBJ2-6): NAGVMQNPRHLVRRRGQEARLRCSPMKGHSHVYWYRQLPEEGLKFMVYLQKENIIDESGMPKERFSAEFPKEGPSILRIQQVVRGDSAAYFCASSPGGSGANVLTFGAGSRLTVL.

The chain is built from TRBV15 and TRBJ2-5; 9 nucleotides align to TRBD2. V shed 0 bases and J 3 bases; nucleotides not matched to a gene: 5. The germline V gene encodes CDR1 LNHNV and CDR2 YYDKDF (reference sequence). The CDR3 sequence is 16 residues long. CDR3 DNA: TGTGCCACCAGCAGAGATCGTAGCGGGAGAGAAGAGACCCAGTACTTC. Its protein is CATSRDRSGREETQYF.

This chain links TRBV18 with TRBJ1-4; a weak D match, TRBD1 (6 bases). The V end lost 4 bases, the J end lost 7 bases, and 13 bases lay between the germline ends. Germline V CDR1 and CDR2: KGHSH, LQKENI. The CDR3 runs to 14 residues. For the CDR3, the DNA is TGTGCCAGCTCACAAGGACAGACGCGTGAAAAACTGTTTTTT. Its protein is CASSQGQTREKLFF.

This clone was picked up a small number of times. CDR3 amino acids: CASSEGSGKLFF. The CDR3 DNA is TGCGCCAGCAGTGAAGGGAGTGGAAAACTGTTTTTT. The J gene is TRBJ1-4, the V gene TRBV10-2; no clear D gene. This CDR3 has 12 residues. The germline V gene has CDR1 WSHSY and CDR2 SAAADI. Between the trimmed V and J ends, which lost 3 bases and 10 bases, there was a span of 9 bases.

The chain joins TRBV5-6 to TRBJ2-5, with D perhaps matching TRBD1 (6 bases). The germline gives CDR1 SGHDT, CDR2 YYEEEE. Trimming took off 6 bases at V and 5 bases at J, with 14 bases between the two ends. This CDR3 is built from 13 residues. Here the CDR3 reads CASTPQGRETQYF. CDR3 DNA: TGTGCCAGCACCCCACAGGGCCGGGAGACCCAGTACTTC.

The J gene is TRBJ2-7, the V gene TRBV29-1, with TRBD2 matching over 12 bases. The V and J ends lost 1 base and 1 base, in that order; junction bases with no gene match: 5. This CDR3 is built from 16 residues. Looked up from germline, CDR1 is SQVTM and CDR2 is ANQGSEA. Here the CDR3 DNA reads TGCAGCGTTGAAGGCCTAGCGGGAGGGCTTTCCTACGAGCAGTACTTC. Its translation is CSVEGLAGGLSYEQYF.

The chain recombines TRBV19 with TRBJ2-4, with TRBD2 matching 10 bases. The CDR3 is 15 residues long. J lost 6 bases, V lost 4 bases, and 6 bases had no gene match. Germline CDR1 is LNHDA and CDR2 is SQIVND (reference sequence). The CDR3 DNA reads as TGTGCCAGTAGTACCCTAGCGGGAGACCTAAACATTCAGTACTTC. It specifies CASSTLAGDLNIQYF.

Only a few counts were recorded for this clone. The chain employs TRBV6-1 and TRBJ2-7, with D perhaps TRBD2 (5 bases). This CDR3 has 13 amino acids. Germline V lookup: CDR1 MNHNS, CDR2 SASEGT. With 7 bases removed from V and 0 bases from J, the gap between germline ends came to 10 bases. CDR3 protein: CASNSGSSYEQYF. Written as DNA, the CDR3 is TGTGCCAGCAACTCGGGAAGCTCCTACGAGCAGTACTTC.

This chain joins TRBV2 and TRBJ2-7; TRBD2 agrees at 11 bases. In germline, CDR1 is SNHLY, CDR2 FYNNEI. Trimming took 3 bases from V and 11 from J; bases not matched to a gene: 6. CDR3 length: 13 residues. DNA for the CDR3: TGTGCCAGCAGTGATCTAGCGGGAGGTAGGGAGTACTTC. Protein: CASSDLAGGREYF.

This clone was seen a single time. The chain couples TRBV6-5 to TRBJ2-1; TRBD1 matches 10 bases. The length of the CDR3 is 16 residues. CDR1 MNHEY and CDR2 SVGAGI come from the germline V gene. V shed 1 base, J shed 0 bases, and the junction held 0 bases outside the gene matches. The CDR3 loop reads CASSYWTGGSYNEQFF. For the CDR3, the DNA is TGTGCCAGCAGTTACTGGACAGGGGGCTCCTACAATGAGCAGTTCTTC.

A word on this clone: This sequence may be a read error, since a much larger clone differs from it by one base. The same CDR3 arises from other DNA sequences in this sample as well. This rearrangement joins TRBV19 to TRBJ1-1; possible D gene TRBD1, 5 bases. CDR1 is LNHDA, CDR2 SQIVND, per germline (reference sequence). The V gene lost 2 bases and the J gene lost 1 base, with 5 bases spanning the gap. The CDR3 contains 13 residues. For the CDR3, the DNA is TGTGCCAGTAGTATACAGGGGAACACTGAAGCTTTCTTT. Encoded protein: CASSIQGNTEAFF.

The rearrangement joins TRBV29-1 to TRBJ2-3; TRBD1 matches 9 bases. V trimming: 8 bases; J trimming: 5 bases; junction bases outside the gene matches: 11. The germline V gene has CDR1 SQVTM and CDR2 ANQGSEA. CDR3 size: 14 residues. Here the CDR3 reads CSPQGAEGVDTQYF. As DNA, the CDR3 is TGCAGCCCACAGGGGGCGGAGGGGGTAGATACGCAGTATTTT.

The gene calls are TRBV7-3 and TRBJ2-1; TRBD2 matches 7 bases. After removal of 3 bases from V and 0 bases from J, the junction contained 5 bases not matched to a gene. The CDR3 covers 16 residues. In germline, CDR1 is SGHTA, CDR2 FQGTGA. CDR3 sequence reads: CASSLGGTLSYNEQFF. CDR3 nucleotide sequence: TGTGCCAGCAGCTTGGGGGGGACTCTCTCCTACAATGAGCAGTTCTTC.

The chain has TRBV12-5 and TRBJ1-1; possible D gene TRBD1, 5 bases. The CDR3 totals 13 residues. Trimming removed 6 bases from V and 3 bases from J, with 11 bases in between. Germline loops: CDR1 LGHNT, CDR2 FRNRAP. The CDR3 region is CASGNDRDTEAFF. The CDR3 bases are TGTGCTAGTGGGAACGACAGAGACACTGAAGCTTTCTTT.

This clone was seen a single time. The chain carries TRBV15 and TRBJ2-7, with TRBD1 as a possible D gene (5 bases). The CDR3 contains 14 residues. CDR1 LNHNV and CDR2 YYDKDF come from the germline V gene (reference sequence). V was trimmed by 0 bases and J by 6 bases, leaving 12 bases between them. CDR3 region: CATSRDPRVGEQYF. CDR3 coding DNA: TGTGCCACCAGCAGAGATCCCAGGGTTGGCGAGCAGTACTTC.

This chain links TRBV10-3 with TRBJ2-5, with no clear D. The V and J ends lost 3 bases and 2 bases respectively, with 10 bases between them. The CDR3 consists of 14 residues. Per the germline V gene, CDR1 is ENHRY and CDR2 is SYGVKD. CDR3 in amino acids: CAISEDTGQETQYF. CDR3 DNA: TGTGCCATCAGTGAAGACACCGGACAAGAGACCCAGTACTTC.

This chain uses TRBV5-6 with TRBJ2-5, with a possible D match to TRBD2 (5 bases). The better agreement between TRBJ2-7 and the DNA end casts doubt on the J call. The CDR3 has 12 amino acids. The germline V gene has CDR1 SGHDT and CDR2 YYEEEE. In nucleotides, the CDR3 is TGTGCCAGCAGCTTAGGACTGTACGAGCAGTACTTC. It specifies CASSLGLYEQYF.

This chain links TRBV28 with TRBJ1-4; D uncertain. There are 16 residues in the CDR3. The germline V gene has CDR1 MDHEN and CDR2 SYDVKM. V lost 6 bases and J lost 0, with 14 bases in between. Here the CDR3 DNA reads TGTGCCAGCAGCCCCATTGCAGTTGCAACTAATGAAAAACTGTTTTTT. Amino acid sequence: CASSPIAVATNEKLFF. The whole variable domain, filled in from reference TRBV28 and TRBJ1-4, reads DVKVTQSSRYLVKRTGEKVFLECVQDMDHENMFWYRQDPGLGLRLIYFSYDVKMKEKGDIPEGYSVSREKKERFSLILESASTNQTSMYLCASSPIAVATNEKLFFGSGTQLSVL.

The chain is built from TRBV28 and TRBJ1-5; tentative D call: TRBD1 (5 bases). CDR1 MDHEN and CDR2 SYDVKM come from the germline V gene. The CDR3 runs 14 residues. V lost 6 bases and J 7 bases, leaving 16 bases between the germline ends. In nucleotides, the CDR3 is TGTGCCAGCAGGAGGATCGGGGGTGGGCAGCCCCAGCATTTT. This sequence encodes CASRRIGGGQPQHF.

In its sample, this clone was seen once. The rearrangement uses TRBV25-1 and TRBJ2-1; D may be TRBD2 (5 bases). The length of the CDR3 is 15 residues. Deletions cut 2 bases from V and 0 bases from J, with 8 bases between. Germline CDR1 is MGHDK and CDR2 is SYGVNS. The CDR3 DNA reads TGTGCCAGCAGTGAAGCGGGTTCCTCCTACAATGAGCAGTTCTTC. Translation gives CASSEAGSSYNEQFF.

The chain's CDR3 is CASSVAGDRNTEAFF. In DNA form, the CDR3 reads TGTGCCAGCAGCGTAGCTGGGGACAGGAACACTGAAGCTTTCTTT. The chain joins TRBV9 to TRBJ1-1, with 7 bases lining up with TRBD1. This CDR3 contains 15 residues. Germline CDR1 SGDLS, CDR2 YYNGEE. The V and J ends lost 0 bases and 1 base, in that order; junction bases with no gene match: 3.